Shown below are 27 T cell receptor beta chains from a single sample sequenced in a study of low-dose radiotherapy and immunotherapy resistance in tumors (dated 2022 in TCRdb). Superscript III and a set of TRAV- and TRBV-specific primers were used to synthesize first-strand cDNA, so that both TCRalpha and TCRbeta chains were covered. TCRs were amplified for 20 PCR cycles with Phusion, using a constant-region primer paired with the adapter attached to the V primers. TCRdb took the public reads, trimmed them with fastp at Q25, ran MiXCR for clone calling and kept in-frame beta chains. Every CDR3 protein is listed once, alongside the most common genes and DNA of its rows. This sample lists roughly 14,000 distinct CDR3 sequences; about three fifths were detected once. The biggest ten clones account for approximately 8% of the sample. The source is a human donor with advanced metastatic prostate, ovarian, gallbladder or colorectal cancer (not recorded which). This table probably holds off-target reads from a library built for another chain.

The rearrangement uses TRBV29-1 and TRBJ2-3; 7 bases fit TRBD2. Germline-derived CDR1 and CDR2 are SQVTM and ANQGSEA. V lost 7 bases to trimming and J lost 1 base; unmatched junction nucleotides: 2. The CDR3 has 12 amino acids. The CDR3 DNA is TGCAGCGGTCGGGGGGGCACAGATACGCAGTATTTT. It translates to CSGRGGTDTQYF.

J is TRBJ2-1 and V is TRBV4-3; unclear D gene. Trimming stripped 1 base from V and 6 bases from J, with 7 bases between. Germline V CDR1 and CDR2: LGHNA, YSLEER. The CDR3 totals 13 residues. CDR3 loop: CASSQAPANEQFF. The CDR3 bases are TGCGCCAGCAGCCAAGCCCCAGCCAATGAGCAGTTCTTC.

This clonotype was detected only a few times. V gene TRBV28 combines with J gene TRBJ1-2; D is unresolved. This CDR3 is built from 13 residues. The germline gives CDR1 MDHEN, CDR2 SYDVKM. V gave up 6 bases and J gave up 0 bases, with 8 bases separating them. CDR3 sequence (DNA): TGTGCCAGCAGCCAAGACCCTAACTATGGCTACACCTTC. Translation gives CASSQDPNYGYTF.

In this sample, this clonotype turned up a few times. The gene calls are TRBV5-1 and TRBJ2-7, with D possibly matching TRBD2 (5 bases). Per the germline V gene, CDR1 is SGHRS and CDR2 is YFSETQ. The CDR3 runs 15 residues. V dropped 2 bases and J dropped 2 bases, with 14 bases sitting between them. The CDR3 DNA follows: TGCGCCAGCAGCTTTTCTGAGGGCTTCACCTACGAGCAGTACTTC. Amino acids: CASSFSEGFTYEQYF. Full variable domain (rest looked up from reference TRBV5-1 and TRBJ2-7): KAGVTQTPRYLIKTRGQQVTLSCSPISGHRSVSWYQQTPGQGLQFLFEYFSETQRNKGNFPGRFSGRQFSNSRSEMNVSTLELGDSALYLCASSFSEGFTYEQYFGPGTRLTVT.

By share of the sample, this clonotype is large. V gene TRBV2 combines with J gene TRBJ2-5; the match to TRBD2 covers 8 bases. The V segment lost 1 base and the J segment 5 bases; nucleotides outside the gene matches: 12. The CDR3 spans 17 residues. Per germline, CDR1 SNHLY and CDR2 FYNNEI. The CDR3 nucleotides read TGTGCCAGCAGTGAAGAGGAGGCGGGGGGCCCGCTGGAGACCCAGTACTTC. Amino acids: CASSEEEAGGPLETQYF.

This chain connects TRBV7-4 to TRBJ1-5; possibly TRBD1 for D (6 bases). This CDR3 is built from 17 residues. V dropped 4 bases and J dropped 2 bases, with 18 bases sitting between them. Looked up from germline, CDR1 is SGHVT and CDR2 is SQSDAQ. CDR3 coding DNA: TGTGCCAGCAGCTGGAACAGGGTAAAGGGGGGCAATCAGCCCCAGCATTTT. It specifies CASSWNRVKGGNQPQHF.

The chain is built from TRBV29-1 and TRBJ1-2; D is ambiguous. The V and J ends lost 7 bases and 2 bases respectively, with 14 bases between them. The germline gives CDR1 SQVTM, CDR2 ANQGSEA. This CDR3 spans 13 amino acids. Written as DNA, the CDR3 is TGCAGCGCGGTTGGCGAACCCAACTATGGCTACACCTTC. It yields the protein CSAVGEPNYGYTF.

The chain recombines TRBV28 with TRBJ2-6; D may correspond to TRBD1 or TRBD2 (6 bases each). The V and J ends lost 5 bases and 2 bases respectively, with 16 bases between them. Per the germline V gene, CDR1 is MDHEN and CDR2 is SYDVKM. This CDR3 is 17 amino acids long. CDR3 in amino acids: CASSLYREVAGANVLTF. CDR3 DNA: TGTGCCAGCAGTCTCTACAGGGAGGTAGCTGGGGCCAACGTCCTGACTTTC.

The chain has TRBV20-1 and TRBJ2-4, with 10 nucleotides matching TRBD2. CDR3 size: 16 residues. The ends lost 0 bases at V and 5 bases at J; junction bases unmatched: 7. CDR1 is DFQATT and CDR2 is SNEGSKA in the germline V gene (reference sequence). CDR3 in amino acids: CSARDWSGGAQNIQYF. DNA for the CDR3: TGCAGTGCTAGAGATTGGAGCGGGGGGGCCCAAAACATTCAGTACTTC.

The CDR3 DNA is TGTGCCAGCAGGGTTACAGGGGGCGTTAATGAAAAACTGTTTTTT. Translated: CASRVTGGVNEKLFF. The chain recombines TRBV6-5 with TRBJ1-4; 9 nucleotides line up with TRBD1. The V gene's germline CDR1 is MNHEY and CDR2 SVGAGI. This CDR3 contains 15 residues. J was trimmed by 4 bases and V by 6 bases; bases with no gene match: 6.

V usage is TRBV7-9 and J usage is TRBJ2-2; 8 bases map to TRBD1. Germline values: CDR1 SEHNR, CDR2 FQNEAQ (reference sequence). This CDR3 is 17 amino acids long. J lost 3 bases, V lost 1 base, and 7 bases had no gene match. CDR3 protein: CASSLGPGGADTGELFF. CDR3 DNA sequence: TGTGCCAGCAGCTTAGGCCCAGGGGGCGCGGACACCGGGGAGCTGTTTTTT. The variable domain in full, with the rest retrieved from reference TRBV7-9 and TRBJ2-2, is DTGVSQNPRHKITKRGQNVTFRCDPISEHNRLYWYRQTLGQGPEFLTYFQNEAQLEKSRLLSDRFSAERPKGSFSTLEIQRTEQGDSAMYLCASSLGPGGADTGELFFGEGSRLTVL.

The chain combines TRBV9 with TRBJ1-2; maybe TRBD1 (6 bases). Per the germline V gene, CDR1 is SGDLS and CDR2 is YYNGEE. The CDR3 sequence is 17 residues long. V lost 4 bases and J 1 base, leaving 20 bases between the germline ends. CDR3 in amino acids: CASSPRLPTGNNYGYTF. DNA for the CDR3: TGTGCCAGCAGCCCCCGTTTGCCGACAGGCAATAACTATGGCTACACCTTC.

V gene TRBV27 combines with J gene TRBJ1-1; D call uncertain. Germline V gene sequence: CDR1 MNHEY, CDR2 SMNVEV (reference sequence). This CDR3 is built from 15 residues. V was cut by 3 bases and J by 5 bases, with 16 bases left in between. The CDR3 DNA reads as TGTGCCAGCAGTTTCGGATTGCGGGGAAAGACTGAAGCTTTCTTT. Residues: CASSFGLRGKTEAFF.

This clonotype was seen only a few times. The V and J genes are TRBV12-3 or TRBV12-4 and TRBJ1-1, with D unresolved. The CDR3 length is 15 residues. Trimming left V 7 bases short and J 0 bases short, with 15 bases between. The CDR3 DNA follows: TGTGCCAGCATCTTGGGTGGAGGTATGAACACTGAAGCTTTCTTT. Amino acids: CASILGGGMNTEAFF.

This chain links TRBV6-2 or TRBV6-3 with TRBJ2-1; D ambiguous. V lost 5 bases to trimming and J lost 5 bases, with 13 bases between them. CDR3 length: 14 amino acids. CDR1 is MNHEY and CDR2 is SVGEGT in the germline V gene. The CDR3 here is CASSIPREDNEQFF. CDR3 sequence (DNA): TGTGCCAGCAGTATTCCTAGGGAAGACAATGAGCAGTTCTTC.

The sample holds a few counts of this clonotype. The chain uses TRBV9 and TRBJ2-3; D might be TRBD1 (6 bases). V was pared by 4 bases and J by 2 bases, with 11 bases between. The CDR3 totals 14 residues. Germline CDR1 and CDR2: SGDLS and YYNGEE. Here the CDR3 reads CASSPRTDTDTQYF. CDR3 sequence (DNA): TGTGCCAGCAGCCCCAGGACAGACACAGATACGCAGTATTTT.

V is TRBV4-3 and J is TRBJ1-2; tentative D call: TRBD1 (5 bases). Trimming took 5 bases from V and 6 from J, leaving 25 bases between them. CDR3 length: 17 amino acids. From germline, CDR1 is LGHNA and CDR2 YSLEER. CDR3: CASSWGGSGGRRDGYTF. CDR3 in DNA: TGCGCCAGCAGCTGGGGCGGTAGCGGGGGTCGGAGGGATGGCTACACCTTC.

There are a few counts of this clonotype. The J gene is TRBJ1-5, the V gene TRBV28; D ambiguous. The CDR3 extends over 16 amino acids. Germline V CDR1 and CDR2: MDHEN, SYDVKM. Trimming removed 3 bases at V and 0 bases at J, with 12 bases between. The CDR3 sequence is CASSFAASTSNQPQHF. The CDR3 DNA reads TGTGCCAGCAGTTTTGCGGCCAGCACTAGCAATCAGCCCCAGCATTTT.

The gene calls are TRBV6-1 and TRBJ1-3; 8 positions agree with TRBD1. CDR3 length: 17 amino acids. Germline assignment: CDR1 MNHNS and CDR2 SASEGT. After removal of 6 bases from V and 0 bases from J, the junction contained 10 bases not matched to a gene. The CDR3 region is CASRRKQGVDSGNTIYF. The CDR3 region has the DNA TGTGCCAGCAGACGCAAACAGGGGGTAGACTCTGGAAACACCATATATTTT.

V usage is TRBV28 and J usage is TRBJ1-6; tentative D call: TRBD1 (5 bases). The ends were cut back, 5 bases at V and 5 bases at J, with 16 bases in the middle. This CDR3 comprises 16 residues. Per the germline V gene, CDR1 is MDHEN and CDR2 is SYDVKM. CDR3 in DNA: TGTGCCAGCAGTCCCTGGGACGGGACGGATAATTCACCCCTCCACTTT. Its translation is CASSPWDGTDNSPLHF.

The gene calls are TRBV6-6 and TRBJ1-1; maybe TRBD1 (6 bases). The CDR3 consists of 14 residues. Germline CDR1 MNHNY, CDR2 SVGAGI (reference sequence). Trimming left V 6 bases short and J 4 bases short, with 15 bases between. CDR3 in DNA: TGTGCCAGCAGGGGTACAGGGACGGCCACTGAAGCTTTCTTT. Amino acids: CASRGTGTATEAFF.

V usage is TRBV5-6 and J usage is TRBJ2-1, with a tentative D call TRBD1 (5 bases). Trimming left V 0 bases short and J 7 bases short, with 14 bases between. The CDR3 totals 15 residues. Germline V lookup: CDR1 SGHDT, CDR2 YYEEEE. CDR3 region: CASSLGQGRKNEQFF. CDR3 coding DNA: TGTGCCAGCAGCTTGGGGCAGGGTAGGAAAAATGAGCAGTTCTTC.

This clonotype occurred a few times. This sequence joins TRBV23-1 and TRBJ1-2; D call uncertain. TRBV23-1 is classed as an ORF, of uncertain function. There are 14 residues in the CDR3. V lost 4 bases, J lost 6 bases, and 15 bases lay in between. CDR3 sequence: CASSPSHVRDGYTF. CDR3 sequence (DNA): TGCGCCAGCAGTCCCTCGCACGTGCGGGATGGCTACACCTTC.

The chain couples TRBV28 to TRBJ2-1; D gene uncertain. This CDR3 has 13 amino acids. From germline, CDR1 is MDHEN and CDR2 SYDVKM. Trimming took off 2 bases at V and 6 bases at J, with 8 bases between the two ends. CDR3 DNA: TGTGCCAGCAGTTTACCCATGCGCAATGAGCAGTTCTTC. As protein: CASSLPMRNEQFF.

V is TRBV6-1 and J is TRBJ2-7; possible D gene TRBD2, 6 bases. The CDR3 is 13 residues long. The germline V gene has CDR1 MNHNS and CDR2 SASEGT. The ends were cut back, 11 bases at V and 3 bases at J, with 17 bases in the middle. The CDR3 nucleotides read TGTGCCGCCGGAGCGGGTGTTTTCTACGAGCAGTACTTC. Translating it yields CAAGAGVFYEQYF.

This clonotype has just one count. This chain joins TRBV10-3 and TRBJ2-5; D possibly corresponds to TRBD2 (6 bases). Germline CDR1 is ENHRY and CDR2 is SYGVKD. The CDR3 consists of 11 residues. V was pared by 8 bases and J by 5 bases, with 9 bases between. The CDR3 nucleotides are TGTGCCATCGGCGGAGGGGAGACCCAGTACTTC. Translation: CAIGGGETQYF.

This clonotype was recorded a few times. The chain employs TRBV6-5 and TRBJ2-1, with 9 bases aligning to TRBD2. This CDR3 has 16 residues. Trimming took 0 bases from V and 7 from J; bases not matched to a gene: 7. The V gene's germline CDR1 is MNHEY and CDR2 SVGAGI. The CDR3 protein is CASSYSDGGGGNEQFF. The DNA for the CDR3 is TGTGCCAGCAGTTACTCGGACGGCGGGGGGGGGAATGAGCAGTTCTTC.